This T cell receptor beta chain came from a study of human T cells and chemical hapten exposure. About the research overall: Largely, small differences in pooled library volume made per-sample TCR yields vary. Overall study results and limits: A positive correlation with patch test score was shown by PT1 expanded TCR counts.

With respect to this clonotype: Its antigen is not known.

As to time point: patch test 1, 2 weeks after DPC sensitization. As for treatment: therapeutic diphenylcyclopropenone sensitization with weekly scalp DPC. Blood was collected ahead of every patch test applied. From the RACE reads, TCRdb called clonotypes with MiXCR, one entry per CDR3 protein. Of tens of thousands of distinct CDR3 sequences in the sample, about 32% were seen once. The CDR3 loop spans 17 amino acids. Germline V gene sequence: CDR1 SGHVS, CDR2 FQNEAQ. V trimming: 5 bases; J trimming: 0 bases; junction bases outside the gene matches: 5. This receptor was obtained from a man in his forties with alopecia areata. Some clones in this sample may be carry-over from other donors' samples. Sample: whole blood, taken in connection with sensitization to the hapten diphenylcyclopropenone (DPC). The chain couples TRBV7-8 to TRBJ2-3; 13 positions agree with TRBD2. The CDR3 is CASSPGTSGISTDTQYF. CDR3 nucleotides: TGTGCCAGCAGCCCTGGGACTAGCGGGATTAGCACAGATACGCAGTATTTT.